This entry lists 28 T cell receptor beta chains sequenced from one sample in a study of shared clonotypes between healthy human individuals. Using immunoSEQ multiplex PCR, the repertoire was profiled, and TCRdb retains in-frame clones only, with some absent. The sample yields about 1.5 million clones, under 99% seen once. Sequenced: naive CD4+ T cells sorted from blood. Indicated subset: CD45RA+ positively selected. Receptors originate from a man aged 30 to 45 in good health.

The gene calls are TRBV7-9 and TRBJ1-4; tentative D call: TRBD1 (5 bases). Germline V gene data show CDR1 as SEHNR and CDR2 as FQNEAQ (reference sequence). V was cut by 5 bases and J by 0 bases, with 16 bases left in between. The CDR3 runs to 17 residues. The CDR3 reads CASSRRGGRATNEKLFF. As DNA, the CDR3 is TGTGCCAGCAGCCGCCGGGGCGGGCGTGCAACTAATGAAAAACTGTTTTTT.

The chain is built from TRBV19 and TRBJ2-1; D gene uncertain. Germline CDR1 reads LNHDA; CDR2 reads SQIVND (reference sequence). The CDR3 runs 15 residues. Between the trimmed V and J ends, which lost 2 bases and 2 bases, there was a span of 10 bases. CDR3 loop: CASSIRQSAYNEQFF. CDR3 in DNA: TGTGCCAGTAGTATAAGGCAGAGCGCCTACAATGAGCAGTTCTTC.

This clone has just one count. The rearrangement uses TRBV11-2 and TRBJ2-3; the D gene is possibly TRBD2 (5 bases). CDR3 length: 14 amino acids. Per germline, CDR1 SGHAT and CDR2 FQNNGV. V lost 5 bases to trimming and J lost 0 bases, with 9 bases between them. The CDR3 sequence is CASSPKRSTDTQYF. In nucleotides, the CDR3 is TGTGCCAGCAGCCCGAAGCGGAGCACAGATACGCAGTATTTT.

The gene calls are TRBV18 and TRBJ2-3, with 12 bases aligning to TRBD1. Unmatched junction bases numbered 13, after V lost 0 bases and J lost 3 bases. The CDR3 runs 20 residues. Germline V gives CDR1 KGHSH, CDR2 LQKENI. This chain's CDR3 is CASSPPRDRGPRDQTDTQYF. Written as DNA, the CDR3 is TGTGCCAGCTCACCACCCCGGGACAGGGGGCCACGGGACCAAACAGATACGCAGTATTTT.

CDR3 sequence: CASSQATLGENIQYF. Here the CDR3 DNA reads TGCGCCAGCAGCCAAGCGACCTTGGGGGAAAACATTCAGTACTTC. This sequence joins TRBV4-3 and TRBJ2-4; either TRBD1 or TRBD2 may fit D (5 bases each). Germline-derived CDR1 and CDR2 are LGHNA and YSLEER. Trimming pared 1 base from V and 5 bases from J, leaving 12 bases between. The CDR3 is made up of 15 amino acids.

The chain uses TRBV28 and TRBJ2-4; a weak D match, TRBD1 (5 bases). Trimming removed 5 bases at V and 1 base at J, with 15 bases between. This CDR3 has 16 amino acids. The germline CDR1 and CDR2 sequences are MDHEN and SYDVKM. CDR3 in DNA: TGTGCCAGCAGTGCACCAGGGTTGGAGGCCAAAAACATTCAGTACTTC. The encoded protein is CASSAPGLEAKNIQYF.

The rearrangement joins TRBV27 to TRBJ1-2, with unresolved D. Germline assignment: CDR1 MNHEY and CDR2 SMNVEV (reference sequence). V lost 4 bases and J 6 bases, leaving 21 bases between the germline ends. This CDR3 comprises 16 residues. In DNA, the CDR3 is TGTGCCAGCAGTTCCCAAGGCAGGCCCATAAAAGATGGCTACACCTTC. Encoded protein: CASSSQGRPIKDGYTF.

The chain combines TRBV5-1 with TRBJ2-7, with 7 bases lining up with TRBD1. This CDR3 has 14 amino acids. Germline V lookup: CDR1 SGHRS, CDR2 YFSETQ. The V and J ends lost 4 bases and 7 bases, in that order; junction bases with no gene match: 11. The CDR3 spells CASSQGPARGEQYF. Written as DNA, the CDR3 is TGCGCCAGCAGCCAGGGACCGGCCAGGGGGGAGCAGTACTTC.

The chain combines TRBV10-3 with TRBJ2-3; no clear D gene. CDR3 size: 12 residues. Trimming left V 6 bases short and J 0 bases short, with 4 bases between. The germline CDR1 and CDR2 sequences are ENHRY and SYGVKD. The CDR3 nucleotides are TGTGCCATCAGCGCCAGCACAGATACGCAGTATTTT. As protein: CAISASTDTQYF.

The chain couples TRBV28 to TRBJ1-1, with D tentatively TRBD1 (5 bases). The CDR3 length is 16 residues. V was pared by 0 bases and J by 1 base, with 12 bases between. The germline gives CDR1 MDHEN, CDR2 SYDVKM. The CDR3 nucleotides read TGTGCCAGCAGTTTATGGCAGGGCGATGGGAACACTGAAGCTTTCTTT. It specifies CASSLWQGDGNTEAFF. Filled out from reference TRBV28 and TRBJ1-1, the complete variable domain reads DVKVTQSSRYLVKRTGEKVFLECVQDMDHENMFWYRQDPGLGLRLIYFSYDVKMKEKGDIPEGYSVSREKKERFSLILESASTNQTSMYLCASSLWQGDGNTEAFFGQGTRLTVV.

The rearrangement uses TRBV9 and TRBJ2-5; 10 bases align to TRBD2. Germline CDR1 is SGDLS and CDR2 is YYNGEE. Trimming took 4 bases from V and 5 from J; bases not matched to a gene: 11. The CDR3 extends over 16 amino acids. CDR3 nucleotide sequence: TGTGCCAGCAGCTGGAGCGGGAGGGCCTCGTGGGAGACCCAGTACTTC. It encodes CASSWSGRASWETQYF.

This chain joins TRBV27 and TRBJ1-1, with 9 bases matching TRBD1. The CDR3 consists of 16 residues. V lost 3 bases, J lost 5 bases, and 10 bases stayed unmatched. The germline gives CDR1 MNHEY, CDR2 SMNVEV (reference sequence). The DNA for the CDR3 is TGTGCCAGCAGTTTGAACAGGGGGCAACCGAGGACTGAAGCTTTCTTT. Protein product: CASSLNRGQPRTEAFF.

V and J are TRBV10-1 and TRBJ2-7; D ambiguous. The CDR3 is 14 residues long. CDR1 and CDR2 from the germline V gene are WNHNN and SYGVQD (reference sequence). The V and J ends lost 3 bases and 4 bases respectively, with 13 bases between them. CDR3 sequence reads: CASSDGLSVYEQYF. The CDR3 coding sequence is TGCGCCAGCAGTGATGGCTTAAGCGTATACGAGCAGTACTTC.

Notes on this clone: The same CDR3 also results from other DNA sequences found in this sample. V and J are TRBV14 and TRBJ2-7; 10 positions agree with TRBD1. The CDR3 sequence is 14 residues long. The ends lost 5 bases at V and 3 bases at J; junction bases unmatched: 4. Germline V CDR1 and CDR2: SGHDN, FVKESK. CDR3 in amino acids: CASSRGQGSYEQYF. The CDR3 DNA reads as TGTGCCAGCAGCAGGGGACAGGGGAGCTACGAGCAGTACTTC.

The V and J genes are TRBV10-1 and TRBJ1-2; D perhaps matches TRBD1 (6 bases). Germline CDR1 and CDR2: WNHNN and SYGVQD (reference sequence). The CDR3 is 15 amino acids. Trimming pared 2 bases from V and 4 bases from J, leaving 14 bases between. CDR3 sequence (DNA): TGCGCCAGCAGTGAGGGTACAGGGTCTGGCTATGGCTACACCTTC. Translated, it gives CASSEGTGSGYGYTF.

This sequence joins TRBV5-1 and TRBJ2-1, with D unclear. V was pared by 7 bases and J by 6 bases, with 11 bases between. This CDR3 has 12 amino acids. Looked up from germline, CDR1 is SGHRS and CDR2 is YFSETQ. The CDR3 region has the DNA TGCGCCAGCTGGACCTATATCAATGAGCAGTTCTTC. Translating gives CASWTYINEQFF.

Comment on this clone: Other nucleotide sequences from this sample produce the same CDR3. This chain uses TRBV7-2 with TRBJ2-7; TRBD2 might be the D (6 bases). The CDR3 runs 14 residues. CDR1 is SGHTA, CDR2 FQGNSA, per germline. Between the trimmed V and J ends, which lost 3 bases and 2 bases, there was a span of 11 bases. The chain's CDR3 is CASSLEGLPYEQYF. CDR3 nucleotides: TGTGCCAGCAGCTTGGAGGGACTCCCCTACGAGCAGTACTTC.

J is TRBJ2-7 and V is TRBV10-3, with 10 bases identical to TRBD1. Germline-derived CDR1 and CDR2 are ENHRY and SYGVKD. V was clipped by 10 bases and J by 7 bases; unmatched bases: 10. This CDR3 is built from 13 residues. The CDR3 coding sequence is TGTGCCACCGAAATCGACAGGGGGCATGAGCAGTACTTC. Amino acids: CATEIDRGHEQYF.

This clone was recorded only once. This rearrangement joins TRBV19 to TRBJ2-5; no clear D gene. CDR3 length: 15 residues. CDR1 is LNHDA and CDR2 is SQIVND in the germline V gene (reference sequence). Trimming took off 6 bases at V and 1 base at J, with 15 bases between the two ends. This CDR3 reads CASSRPSSPQETQYF. The CDR3 nucleotides read TGTGCCAGTAGCCGACCATCCAGCCCCCAAGAGACCCAGTACTTC.

The chain links TRBV5-1 to TRBJ2-2, with 8 bases that match TRBD2. With V trimmed by 3 bases and J by 6 bases, 16 bases remained unmatched. CDR1 and CDR2 from the germline V gene are SGHRS and YFSETQ. The CDR3 runs to 18 residues. CDR3 DNA: TGCGCCAGCAGCTCGAGTCTGGGACGGGAGGGCCTCCCCGGGGAGCTGTTTTTT. Translation gives CASSSSLGREGLPGELFF.

The CDR3 DNA is TGTGCCTGGAGTGACGAATTGAACACTGAAGCTTTCTTT. Protein: CAWSDELNTEAFF. The rearrangement links TRBV30 to TRBJ1-1, with D unresolved. The V gene's germline CDR1 is GTSNPN and CDR2 SVGIG (reference sequence). Trimming shortened V by 1 base and J by 0 bases, and 6 bases separated the two germline ends. The CDR3 loop spans 13 amino acids.

This chain links TRBV5-4 with TRBJ2-3; 13 bases fit TRBD2. Germline-derived CDR1 and CDR2 are SGHNT and YYREEE (reference sequence). V trimming: 3 bases; J trimming: 0 bases; junction bases outside the gene matches: 7. This CDR3 spans 18 amino acids. As DNA, the CDR3 is TGTGCCAGCAGCTCGGGACTAGCGGGACTTTCTAGCACAGATACGCAGTATTTT. As protein: CASSSGLAGLSSTDTQYF.

With regard to this clone: The sample holds other DNA sequences that translate to the same CDR3. The genes are TRBV9 and TRBJ2-2; weak D call: TRBD2 (5 bases). The length of the CDR3 is 14 residues. Germline-derived CDR1 and CDR2 are SGDLS and YYNGEE. V was clipped by 0 bases and J by 4 bases, with 7 bases between them. CDR3 loop: CASSVVGSTGELFF. CDR3 in DNA: TGTGCCAGCAGCGTAGTAGGGAGCACCGGGGAGCTGTTTTTT. Complete variable domain (other parts from reference TRBV9 and TRBJ2-2): DSGVTQTPKHLITATGQRVTLRCSPRSGDLSVYWYQQSLDQGLQFLIQYYNGEERAKGNILERFSAQQFPDLHSELNLSSLELGDSALYFCASSVVGSTGELFFGEGSRLTVL.

Concerning this clone itself: The same CDR3 is also encoded by other DNA sequences in this sample. The rearrangement joins TRBV6-5 to TRBJ2-7; 11 bases are shared with TRBD1. There are 16 residues in the CDR3. Trimming removed 2 bases from V and 0 bases from J; junction bases left unmatched: 3. The germline CDR1 and CDR2 sequences are MNHEY and SVGAGI. The CDR3 nucleotides are TGTGCCAGCAGTTACAGTGGGACAGGGGGCTCCTACGAGCAGTACTTC. Its translation: CASSYSGTGGSYEQYF.

The chain uses TRBV5-1 and TRBJ2-7, with D tentatively TRBD1 or TRBD2 (5 bases each). The V end lost 6 bases, the J end lost 3 bases, and 13 bases lay between the germline ends. CDR1 SGHRS and CDR2 YFSETQ come from the germline V gene. The CDR3 runs 13 residues. The CDR3 sequence: CASKNRDGYEQYF. CDR3 DNA: TGCGCCAGCAAAAACCGGGACGGCTACGAGCAGTACTTC.

The gene calls are TRBV7-9 and TRBJ2-1; TRBD2 aligns across 13 bases. The germline CDR1 and CDR2 sequences are SEHNR and FQNEAQ (reference sequence). V shed 3 bases and J 2 bases; nucleotides not matched to a gene: 1. This CDR3 is 16 amino acids long. CDR3 loop: CASSLGLAGTYNEQFF. The CDR3 DNA sequence: TGTGCCAGCAGCTTGGGACTAGCGGGAACCTACAATGAGCAGTTCTTC.

The chain carries TRBV6-1 and TRBJ2-7; possible D gene TRBD1, 5 bases. The germline CDR1 and CDR2 sequences are MNHNS and SASEGT. The CDR3 extends over 14 amino acids. V was pared by 2 bases and J by 0 bases, with 8 bases between. CDR3 sequence: CASSERTRSYEQYF. The CDR3 DNA reads as TGTGCCAGCAGTGAACGGACACGCTCCTACGAGCAGTACTTC.

In this sample, this clone turned up once. V gene TRBV7-9 combines with J gene TRBJ2-5, with 9 bases that match TRBD1. The V gene end was trimmed by 3 bases and the J gene end by 5 bases; junction bases not matched to a gene: 7. CDR1 and CDR2 from the germline V gene are SEHNR and FQNEAQ (reference sequence). The CDR3 is 15 amino acids. The CDR3 region is CASSFGDRVAETQYF. The CDR3 bases are TGTGCCAGCAGCTTTGGGGACAGGGTTGCGGAGACCCAGTACTTC.